The 27 T cell receptor beta chains listed next were all sequenced from one sample in a study of T cells after yellow fever vaccination. TCRdb ran MiXCR on the 5' RACE reads and lists one entry per CDR3 protein. Here the sample spans some 240,000 distinct CDR3 sequences, more than 3% being singletons. The material sequenced was CD4+ T cells sorted from PBMCs, taken 10 days after the yellow fever booster vaccination. These receptors all stem from a man in his late teens or twenties who received the YFV17D yellow fever vaccine.

This clonotype was counted many times. V is TRBV6-2 or TRBV6-3 and J is TRBJ1-5, with D hard to call. Germline V gene lookup returns CDR1 MNHEY and CDR2 SVGEGT. V lost 2 bases and J lost 1, with 9 bases in between. The CDR3 runs to 15 residues. In nucleotides, the CDR3 is TGTGCCAGCAGTTACCGCCCTTCGAGCAATCAGCCCCAGCATTTT. This sequence encodes CASSYRPSSNQPQHF.

The rearrangement joins TRBV20-1 to TRBJ2-1, with D unresolved. Germline V gene lookup returns CDR1 DFQATT and CDR2 SNEGSKA (reference sequence). This CDR3 contains 12 residues. Deletions cut 1 base from V and 9 bases from J, with 10 bases between. The CDR3 protein is CSARVSHAEQFF. The CDR3 bases are TGCAGTGCTAGAGTTTCGCATGCTGAGCAGTTCTTC.

This clonotype was observed a handful of times. The V call is TRBV6-5, the J call TRBJ1-6; D may be TRBD1 (6 bases). The CDR3 consists of 13 residues. CDR1 MNHEY and CDR2 SVGAGI come from the germline V gene. V lost 2 bases and J lost 10, with 9 bases in between. The CDR3 DNA sequence: TGTGCCAGCAGTTACGTCGGGGGCTCACCCCTCCACTTT. This gives the protein CASSYVGGSPLHF.

The V call is TRBV6-5, the J call TRBJ1-6; no clear D. The CDR3 spans 16 residues. Deletions cut 0 bases from V and 9 bases from J, with 15 bases between. The germline gives CDR1 MNHEY, CDR2 SVGAGI. CDR3 in DNA: TGTGCCAGCAGTTACTCGAAGGCCGGGAACGGTTCACCCCTCCACTTT. It encodes CASSYSKAGNGSPLHF.

Many counts were recorded for this clonotype. The chain employs TRBV5-1 and TRBJ2-3; 12 positions agree with TRBD2. Germline V gene sequence: CDR1 SGHRS, CDR2 YFSETQ. Trimming at V came to 4 bases and at J to 5 bases, leaving 8 bases not matched to a gene. The CDR3 has 16 residues. The CDR3, as DNA: TGCGCCAGCAGCGGGGGACTAGCGGGTGTCGTAGATACGCAGTATTTT. This gives the protein CASSGGLAGVVDTQYF. The full variable domain, with the rest looked up from reference TRBV5-1 and TRBJ2-3, is KAGVTQTPRYLIKTRGQQVTLSCSPISGHRSVSWYQQTPGQGLQFLFEYFSETQRNKGNFPGRFSGRQFSNSRSEMNVSTLELGDSALYLCASSGGLAGVVDTQYFGPGTRLTVL.

This clonotype was counted between two and nine times. The rearrangement joins TRBV2 to TRBJ2-7; possible D gene TRBD1, 6 bases. CDR1 SNHLY and CDR2 FYNNEI come from the germline V gene. V gave up 6 bases and J gave up 4 bases, with 10 bases separating them. The CDR3 length is 12 residues. CDR3: CASRGAAYEQYF. In DNA form, the CDR3 reads TGTGCCAGCAGGGGGGCAGCTTACGAGCAGTACTTC.

The gene calls are TRBV20-1 and TRBJ2-2, with 8 bases lining up with TRBD2. The CDR3 totals 17 residues. The V gene end was trimmed by 0 bases and the J gene end by 4 bases; junction bases not matched to a gene: 10. Germline assignment: CDR1 DFQATT and CDR2 SNEGSKA (reference sequence). CDR3 DNA sequence: TGCAGTGCTAGAGATCTTCGGCGGGGGGCATCCACCGGGGAGCTGTTTTTT. Translated: CSARDLRRGASTGELFF.

This clonotype was recorded many times. V usage is TRBV7-2 and J usage is TRBJ2-1; TRBD1 matches at 12 bases. Losses at the gene ends were 4 bases for V and 11 bases for J; bases not matched to a gene: 6. CDR1 SGHTA and CDR2 FQGNSA come from the germline V gene. The length of the CDR3 is 14 residues. As DNA, the CDR3 is TGTGCCAGCAGCTCCGGGACAGGGGGCCGGAAGCAGTTCTTC. Residues: CASSSGTGGRKQFF.

This clonotype was found many times. The chain carries TRBV7-9 and TRBJ2-3; the D call may be TRBD1 or TRBD2 (5 bases each). Germline V gene data show CDR1 as SEHNR and CDR2 as FQNEAQ (reference sequence). The V and J ends lost 1 base and 9 bases respectively, with 11 bases between them. This CDR3 has 13 residues. This CDR3 is CASSLDGGVTQYF. The CDR3 coding sequence is TGTGCCAGCAGCTTAGATGGGGGTGTGACGCAGTATTTT. The full variable domain, with the rest looked up from reference TRBV7-9 and TRBJ2-3, is DTGVSQNPRHKITKRGQNVTFRCDPISEHNRLYWYRQTLGQGPEFLTYFQNEAQLEKSRLLSDRFSAERPKGSFSTLEIQRTEQGDSAMYLCASSLDGGVTQYFGPGTRLTVL.

This clonotype was counted ten times or more. The chain employs TRBV5-5 and TRBJ2-3; D gene uncertain. The CDR3 is made up of 12 amino acids. Trimming pared 5 bases from V and 6 bases from J, leaving 10 bases between. CDR1 SGHKS and CDR2 YYEKEE come from the germline V gene (reference sequence). The CDR3 DNA is TGTGCCAGCAGTACGCTAGGGGATACGCAGTATTTT. This codes for CASSTLGDTQYF.

The chain recombines TRBV20-1 with TRBJ2-3; D is unresolved. The CDR3 sequence is 14 residues long. The germline V gene has CDR1 DFQATT and CDR2 SNEGSKA (reference sequence). V lost 8 bases and J 10 bases, leaving 25 bases between the germline ends. DNA for the CDR3: TGCAGTTCCTCAGTCGCCAGCCTTGACGTGGCGCAGTATTTT. It yields the protein CSSSVASLDVAQYF.

Ten or more counts support this clonotype. The J gene is TRBJ1-5, the V gene TRBV7-2; D call uncertain. V was cut by 0 bases and J by 7 bases, with 7 bases left in between. Germline assignment: CDR1 SGHTA and CDR2 FQGNSA. CDR3 size: 13 residues. CDR3 coding DNA: TGTGCCAGCAGCTTAGCGGTAGAGCAGCCCCAGCATTTT. Protein: CASSLAVEQPQHF.

This clonotype has only a few counts. J is TRBJ1-6 and V is TRBV18; the D is unclear. The CDR3 has 16 residues. Trimming left V 1 base short and J 0 bases short, with 7 bases between. The germline CDR1 and CDR2 sequences are KGHSH and LQKENI. CDR3 DNA sequence: TGTGCCAGCTCACCACAGGAGAGCTCCTATAATTCACCCCTCCACTTT. The encoded protein is CASSPQESSYNSPLHF.

The chain employs TRBV6-5 and TRBJ1-2, with D tentatively TRBD1 (6 bases). V lost 6 bases and J 4 bases, leaving 18 bases between the germline ends. Germline-derived CDR1 and CDR2 are MNHEY and SVGAGI. The CDR3 contains 15 residues. The chain's CDR3 is CASSQQGGWGYGYTF. CDR3 nucleotides: TGTGCCAGCAGCCAACAGGGTGGATGGGGCTATGGCTACACCTTC.

In this sample, this clonotype turned up a few times. The rearrangement links TRBV20-1 to TRBJ2-1; D is unresolved. This CDR3 contains 12 residues. Trimming cost V 3 bases and J 7 bases, with 10 bases left between them. The germline V gene encodes CDR1 DFQATT and CDR2 SNEGSKA (reference sequence). The CDR3 loop is CSASLAVNEQFF. CDR3 coding DNA: TGCAGTGCTAGCTTGGCGGTTAATGAGCAGTTCTTC.

This clonotype was seen a handful of times. The gene calls are TRBV7-8 and TRBJ2-5; 7 nucleotides match TRBD1. The CDR3 covers 13 residues. Trimming cost V 8 bases and J 2 bases; bases outside gene matches: 5. Germline values: CDR1 SGHVS, CDR2 FQNEAQ. The CDR3 region is CASVRDSQETQYF. The CDR3 DNA sequence: TGTGCCAGCGTAAGGGACAGTCAAGAGACCCAGTACTTC.

The gene calls are TRBV7-2 and TRBJ1-2; weak D call: TRBD1 (5 bases). The V gene lost 7 bases and the J gene lost 0 bases, with 12 bases spanning the gap. The V gene's germline CDR1 is SGHTA and CDR2 FQGNSA. CDR3 length equals 14 residues. This CDR3 is CASIQGRTNYGYTF. DNA of the CDR3: TGTGCCAGCATCCAGGGTCGAACTAACTATGGCTACACCTTC.

This clonotype was recorded at least ten times. The chain joins TRBV7-2 to TRBJ1-2; weak D call: TRBD1 (5 bases). The germline V gene encodes CDR1 SGHTA and CDR2 FQGNSA. Trimming left V 4 bases short and J 6 bases short, with 15 bases between. The CDR3 has 14 amino acids. The CDR3 loop reads CASSSRPGFDGYTF. CDR3 nucleotides: TGTGCCAGCAGCTCCCGACCAGGGTTTGATGGCTACACCTTC.

This clonotype was seen more than once but under ten times. This rearrangement joins TRBV11-2 to TRBJ2-7; TRBD1 matches at 10 bases. The CDR3 has 15 amino acids. The trim removed 4 bases at V and 1 base at J, leaving 4 bases unmatched. CDR1 is SGHAT and CDR2 is FQNNGV in the germline V gene. The CDR3 spells CASSYGQGGSYEQYV. In DNA form, the CDR3 reads TGTGCCAGCAGCTACGGACAGGGGGGGTCCTACGAGCAGTACGTC.

Many counts were recorded for this clonotype. The chain links TRBV7-8 to TRBJ2-3, with 7 positions matching TRBD2. CDR1 SGHVS and CDR2 FQNEAQ come from the germline V gene. The CDR3 covers 16 residues. The J segment lost 1 base and the V segment lost 2 bases, leaving 6 bases of the junction unmatched. CDR3 sequence reads: CASSLSNAGGTDTQYF. The DNA of the CDR3 is TGTGCCAGCAGCTTATCCAATGCGGGGGGCACAGATACGCAGTATTTT.

This clonotype has just a few counts. CDR3 DNA sequence: TGTGCCAGTAGAGAACCGGGACTTGGAAGAAATCAGCCCCAGCATTTT. As protein: CASREPGLGRNQPQHF. The chain carries TRBV19 and TRBJ1-5; tentative D call: TRBD1 (5 bases). CDR3 length: 16 amino acids. The V gene lost 6 bases and the J gene lost 4 bases, with 19 bases spanning the gap. Germline V gene data show CDR1 as LNHDA and CDR2 as SQIVND (reference sequence).

This clonotype has a count of ten or more. This rearrangement joins TRBV12-3 or TRBV12-4 to TRBJ2-1, with 7 bases aligning to TRBD2. The CDR3 has 13 residues. With V trimmed by 11 bases and J by 12 bases, 16 bases remained unmatched. CDR3 in DNA: TGTGCCCCAACCGTAGGACTAGGCGGTTGGCAGTTCTTC. It encodes CAPTVGLGGWQFF.

The sample holds many counts of this clonotype. V and J are TRBV6-5 and TRBJ2-7, with a tentative D call TRBD2 (5 bases). This CDR3 spans 14 amino acids. The germline CDR1 and CDR2 sequences are MNHEY and SVGAGI. Trimming removed 5 bases from V and 2 bases from J, with 13 bases in between. CDR3 bases: TGTGCCAGCAGTCCCCGGGTGGAGGCCTACGAGCAGTACGTC. It yields the protein CASSPRVEAYEQYV.

This clonotype was seen repeatedly, ten times or more. The rearrangement links TRBV5-4 to TRBJ1-1, with 8 bases aligning to TRBD1. The CDR3 runs to 13 residues. The germline gives CDR1 SGHNT, CDR2 YYREEE (reference sequence). V lost 5 bases to trimming and J lost 8 bases; unmatched junction nucleotides: 8. CDR3 sequence: CASSIGGQGEAFF. CDR3 nucleotide sequence: TGTGCCAGCAGTATTGGTGGACAGGGCGAAGCTTTCTTT.

This clonotype was seen once. A read error may explain this, as a much larger clone is one base away. CDR3 nucleotide sequence: TGTGCCAGCAGGTCAGGGGGCATGTACACCGGGGAGCTGTTTTTT. This translates into CASRSGGMYTGELFF. The chain has TRBV12-3 or TRBV12-4 and TRBJ2-2, with TRBD1 matching 8 bases. The CDR3 spans 15 residues. V lost 6 bases, J lost 3 bases, and 6 bases stayed unmatched.

This clonotype came up many times. V is TRBV5-1 and J is TRBJ2-1; D may be TRBD1 (5 bases). The CDR3 totals 18 residues. Germline V gene sequence: CDR1 SGHRS, CDR2 YFSETQ. Trimming stripped 0 bases from V and 0 bases from J, with 16 bases between. In DNA form, the CDR3 reads TGCGCCAGCAGCTTGGGTGGCAGCAGGGTAAGCTCCTACAATGAGCAGTTCTTC. Residues: CASSLGGSRVSSYNEQFF. Supplemented by reference TRBV5-1 and TRBJ2-1, the full variable domain reads KAGVTQTPRYLIKTRGQQVTLSCSPISGHRSVSWYQQTPGQGLQFLFEYFSETQRNKGNFPGRFSGRQFSNSRSEMNVSTLELGDSALYLCASSLGGSRVSSYNEQFFGPGTRLTVL.

The gene calls are TRBV18 and TRBJ2-5, with D uncertain. Looked up from germline, CDR1 is KGHSH and CDR2 is LQKENI. Trimming took 5 bases from V and 2 from J, leaving 9 bases between them. This CDR3 contains 13 residues. The CDR3 coding sequence is TGTGCCAGCTCAGGCGACTTACAAGAGACCCAGTACTTC. Translated: CASSGDLQETQYF.